This T cell receptor beta chain was profiled in a study of low-dose radiotherapy and immunotherapy resistance in tumors. CDR3 length: 18 amino acids. CDR1 is KGHSH and CDR2 is LQKENI in the germline V gene. The V gene end was trimmed by 4 bases and the J gene end by 0 bases; junction bases not matched to a gene: 7. TRAV- and TRBV-specific primers were used for first-strand cDNA, which covered alpha and beta chains. TCR amplification used roughly 20 PCR cycles, a constant-region primer and a V-primer adapter. TCRdb reanalysed the reads using MiXCR and keeps one entry per CDR3 protein. The table shows some 10,000 distinct CDR3 sequences, with approximately 77% occurring only once.

The chain links TRBV18 to TRBJ2-6; 9 bases match TRBD1. The sequence was obtained from a human donor with advanced metastatic prostate, ovarian, gallbladder or colorectal cancer (not recorded which). This table probably holds off-target reads from a library built for another chain. The CDR3 DNA is TGTGCCAGCTCACTTGCCGGGACAGGGAGCTCTGGGGCCAACGTCCTGACTTTC. It encodes CASSLAGTGSSGANVLTF.